Below, 27 T cell receptor beta chains from the same sample are listed, as sequenced in a study of T cells after yellow fever vaccination. TCRdb ran MiXCR on the 5' RACE reads and lists one entry per CDR3 protein. There are about 85,000 distinct CDR3 sequences in the sample; 10% to 15% occur only once, and about 26% lies in the top ten. The sequenced sample was CD8+ T cells not binding an NS4B(214-222) dextramer, sorted from PBMCs, obtained about 21 days after the first yellow fever vaccination. Receptors originate from a man aged 18-30 years who received the YFV17D yellow fever vaccine.

This clonotype was detected a few times. The chain carries TRBV7-9 and TRBJ1-2, with D unclear. The germline gives CDR1 SEHNR, CDR2 FQNEAQ (reference sequence). This CDR3 spans 13 amino acids. The V end was cut by 6 bases, the J end by 4 bases, with 12 bases between. The CDR3 here is CASSQSLGYGYTF. The DNA of the CDR3 is TGTGCCAGCAGTCAGAGCTTGGGCTATGGCTACACCTTC.

This clonotype showed up just once. This chain uses TRBV4-1 with TRBJ1-6; D is possibly TRBD1 (5 bases). With 0 bases removed from V and 9 bases from J, the gap between germline ends came to 12 bases. Germline assignment: CDR1 MGHRA and CDR2 YSYEKL. The CDR3 spans 15 residues. The CDR3 loop is CASSQDQGAVSPLHF. The CDR3, as DNA: TGCGCCAGCAGCCAAGACCAAGGGGCGGTTTCACCCCTCCACTTT.

This clonotype showed up just a few times. The V call is TRBV5-1, the J call TRBJ2-3; 11 positions match TRBD2. Trimming removed 3 bases from V and 5 bases from J; junction bases left unmatched: 8. CDR1 and CDR2 (germline): SGHRS, YFSETQ. The CDR3 contains 16 residues. CDR3 sequence: CASSSLSGGALDTQYF. The DNA for the CDR3 is TGCGCCAGCAGCTCGCTTAGCGGGGGGGCCCTAGATACGCAGTATTTT.

This clonotype turned up a few times. The chain has TRBV6-5 and TRBJ2-7; D is unresolved. Per the germline V gene, CDR1 is MNHEY and CDR2 is SVGAGI. Trimming took off 2 bases at V and 3 bases at J, with 8 bases between the two ends. The CDR3 spans 13 residues. For the CDR3, the DNA is TGTGCCAGCAGTTACGGCGAAAACTACGAGCAGTACTTC. Amino acids: CASSYGENYEQYF.

The rearrangement links TRBV4-3 to TRBJ2-2, with D perhaps TRBD2 (5 bases). With 4 bases removed from V and 0 bases from J, the gap between germline ends came to 9 bases. Germline values: CDR1 LGHNA, CDR2 YSLEER. This CDR3 spans 15 amino acids. The CDR3 here is CASSPTGANTGELFF. CDR3 bases: TGCGCCAGCAGCCCGACCGGGGCGAACACCGGGGAGCTGTTTTTT.

This clonotype has just a few counts. The chain recombines TRBV5-1 with TRBJ1-2, with TRBD1 matching over 8 bases. The CDR3 loop spans 13 amino acids. Germline CDR1 and CDR2: SGHRS and YFSETQ. V was clipped by 4 bases and J by 8 bases; unmatched bases: 7. This CDR3 reads CASSLGQGEGYTF. CDR3 coding DNA: TGCGCCAGCAGCCTCGGACAGGGAGAAGGCTACACCTTC.

This clonotype was detected only a few times. V is TRBV15 and J is TRBJ1-6, with a tentative D call TRBD1 (6 bases). The germline CDR1 and CDR2 sequences are LNHNV and YYDKDF (reference sequence). This CDR3 contains 16 residues. The V end was cut by 1 base, the J end by 6 bases, with 13 bases between. Here the CDR3 DNA reads TGTGCCACCAGCAGAGGACAGGCGGGCGGTAATTCACCCCTCCACTTT. Its translation: CATSRGQAGGNSPLHF.

This clonotype was picked up a small number of times. The chain is built from TRBV19 and TRBJ2-2; TRBD2 might be the D (6 bases). Between the trimmed V and J ends, which lost 11 bases and 4 bases, there was a span of 11 bases. Germline V lookup: CDR1 LNHDA, CDR2 SQIVND (reference sequence). This CDR3 is built from 12 residues. The CDR3 region is CAGEDGTGELFF. CDR3 bases: TGTGCCGGGGAGGACGGCACCGGGGAGCTGTTTTTT.

The chain links TRBV12-1 to TRBJ2-1; whether TRBD2, the table's D call, matches the DNA was not checked. TRBV12-1 represents a pseudogene. The CDR3 loop spans 15 amino acids. CDR3 in DNA: TGTGCCAGCAGCAACGCAAGCGGGGGTTATGATGAGCAGTTCTTC. It encodes CASSNASGGYDEQFF.

Of note for this clonotype: A far bigger clonotype differs at one base, so this is likely a read error. The rearrangement uses TRBV27 and TRBJ1-1; a weak D match, TRBD1 (6 bases). CDR3 length equals 12 residues. Germline V gene sequence: CDR1 MNHEY, CDR2 SMNVEV (reference sequence). The CDR3 spells CASILGGTEAFF. In DNA, the CDR3 is TGTGCCAGCATTTTAGGGGGCACTGAAGCTTTCTTT.

This clonotype was recorded a few times. The chain combines TRBV20-1 with TRBJ2-1; TRBD2 aligns across 10 bases. J gave up 4 bases and V 5 bases, and 5 bases lay outside the gene matches. Germline-derived CDR1 and CDR2 are DFQATT and SNEGSKA (reference sequence). This CDR3 is built from 14 residues. This chain's CDR3 is CSARTSGKYNEQFF. In DNA, the CDR3 is TGCAGTGCTCGGACTAGCGGAAAATACAATGAGCAGTTCTTC.

Only a few counts were recorded for this clonotype. The rearrangement links TRBV19 to TRBJ1-5, with D possibly matching TRBD1 (5 bases). V was clipped by 5 bases and J by 0 bases, with 11 bases between them. CDR3 size: 15 residues. Germline V lookup: CDR1 LNHDA, CDR2 SQIVND (reference sequence). The CDR3 sequence: CASSPTVYSNQPQHF. The CDR3 DNA reads as TGTGCCAGTAGTCCGACAGTCTATAGCAATCAGCCCCAGCATTTT.

This clonotype has only a few counts. DNA of the CDR3: TGCAGCGTTGGGCTAGCGGGGGGGGGTGAGACCCAGTACTTC. It specifies CSVGLAGGGETQYF. The chain combines TRBV29-1 with TRBJ2-5; 12 bases line up with TRBD2. CDR3 size: 14 residues. CDR1 is SQVTM and CDR2 is ANQGSEA in the germline V gene. V was pared by 4 bases and J by 5 bases, with 5 bases of the junction left unmatched.

This clonotype was detected only a few times. This chain uses TRBV5-6 with TRBJ2-1; 9 bases align to TRBD1. CDR1 and CDR2 from the germline V gene are SGHDT and YYEEEE. V shed 5 bases, J shed 0 bases, and the junction held 3 bases outside the gene matches. This CDR3 comprises 15 residues. CDR3 region: CASRTTGGSYNEQFF. CDR3 in DNA: TGTGCCAGCAGGACGACAGGGGGCTCCTACAATGAGCAGTTCTTC. Combining the CDR3 with reference TRBV5-6 and TRBJ2-1 gives the whole variable domain DAGVTQSPTHLIKTRGQQVTLRCSPKSGHDTVSWYQQALGQGPQFIFQYYEEEERQRGNFPDRFSGHQFPNYSSELNVNALLLGDSALYLCASRTTGGSYNEQFFGPGTRLTVL.

Only a few counts were recorded for this clonotype. The chain uses TRBV7-6 and TRBJ1-5; the D is unclear. This CDR3 is built from 13 residues. Germline V gene sequence: CDR1 SGHVS, CDR2 FNYEAQ. V was clipped by 4 bases and J by 3 bases, with 7 bases between them. CDR3: CASSSEPNQPQHF. DNA for the CDR3: TGTGCCAGCAGCTCCGAACCCAATCAGCCCCAGCATTTT.

This clonotype was counted a few times. The J gene is TRBJ1-1, the V gene TRBV28; D not resolved. The CDR3 is made up of 13 amino acids. Germline CDR1 reads MDHEN; CDR2 reads SYDVKM. Trimming shortened V by 6 bases and J by 5 bases, and 13 bases separated the two germline ends. CDR3 amino acids: CASSWFDGTEAFF. CDR3 nucleotides: TGTGCCAGCAGCTGGTTTGACGGTACTGAAGCTTTCTTT.

The sample holds a few counts of this clonotype. This chain connects TRBV10-3 to TRBJ2-7, with 7 nucleotides matching TRBD2. The trim removed 5 bases at V and 2 bases at J, leaving 6 bases unmatched. Germline CDR1 reads ENHRY; CDR2 reads SYGVKD. This CDR3 contains 14 residues. The CDR3 region has the DNA TGTGCCATCAGTCCTTCGGGACTAACCTACGAGCAGTACGTC. It codes for CAISPSGLTYEQYV.

The rearrangement uses TRBV6-1 and TRBJ2-2; 8 nucleotides align to TRBD2. CDR1 is MNHNS and CDR2 is SASEGT in the germline V gene. V shed 5 bases and J 0 bases; nucleotides not matched to a gene: 2. The CDR3 is 15 residues long. CDR3 nucleotide sequence: TGTGCCAGCAGTCTTAGCGGGGCGAACACCGGGGAGCTGTTTTTT. This codes for CASSLSGANTGELFF.

This clonotype has just a few counts. V usage is TRBV7-2 and J usage is TRBJ1-6; D is uncertain. Germline CDR1 SGHTA, CDR2 FQGNSA. The CDR3 covers 14 residues. The V and J ends lost 3 bases and 7 bases respectively, with 10 bases between them. CDR3 protein: CASSFSQTNSPLHF. The CDR3 coding sequence is TGTGCCAGCAGCTTTTCCCAGACCAATTCACCCCTCCACTTT.

This clonotype came up a few times. This chain joins TRBV7-2 and TRBJ2-3; no clear D gene. This CDR3 comprises 13 residues. Germline CDR1 SGHTA, CDR2 FQGNSA. Deletions cut 5 bases from V and 6 bases from J, with 12 bases between. The CDR3 reads CASSLIQADTQYF. CDR3 nucleotides: TGTGCCAGCAGCCTAATTCAGGCGGATACGCAGTATTTT.

Only a few counts were recorded for this clonotype. The rearrangement links TRBV12-3 or TRBV12-4 to TRBJ2-7; TRBD2 aligns across 7 bases. After removal of 3 bases from V and 5 bases from J, the junction contained 7 bases not matched to a gene. The CDR3 runs to 14 residues. CDR3 sequence reads: CASSFGGLGNEQYF. Here the CDR3 DNA reads TGTGCCAGCAGTTTCGGGGGGTTAGGTAACGAGCAGTACTTC.

The chain couples TRBV5-1 to TRBJ2-2; possible D gene TRBD2, 5 bases. Trimming took off 0 bases at V and 5 bases at J, with 11 bases between the two ends. The CDR3 is 15 residues long. CDR1 is SGHRS, CDR2 YFSETQ, per germline. The CDR3: CASSLALRVTGELFF. The CDR3 DNA follows: TGCGCCAGCAGCTTGGCCCTGCGGGTGACCGGGGAGCTGTTTTTT.

This clonotype has a handful of counts. The gene calls are TRBV19 and TRBJ1-2; D is unresolved. This CDR3 is built from 12 residues. V lost 6 bases and J lost 4, with 9 bases in between. The germline CDR1 and CDR2 sequences are LNHDA and SQIVND (reference sequence). CDR3 in amino acids: CASRKWSYGYTF. The CDR3 coding sequence is TGTGCCAGTAGAAAGTGGAGCTATGGCTACACCTTC.

Only a few counts were recorded for this clonotype. The CDR3 sequence is CASSGDRATGELFF. In DNA, the CDR3 is TGCGCCAGCAGTGGTGACAGGGCGACCGGGGAGCTGTTTTTT. This chain links TRBV10-1 with TRBJ2-2, with TRBD1 matching 7 bases. The germline V gene encodes CDR1 WNHNN and CDR2 SYGVQD (reference sequence). V was clipped by 4 bases and J by 5 bases; unmatched bases: 4. CDR3 length: 14 amino acids.

Regarding this clonotype: The germline gene is not matched at one end of the junction; a read error may be the cause. The chain links TRBV7-7 to TRBJ2-1, with 8 bases aligning to TRBD1. The CDR3 consists of 17 residues. Germline CDR1 SSHAT, CDR2 FNYEAQ (reference sequence). The CDR3 here is CASSPGRQGSSYNEQFF. The CDR3 DNA reads as TGTGCTAGCAGCCCCGGACGACAGGGGAGCTCCTACAATGAGCAGTTCTTC.

This clonotype has a handful of counts. The genes are TRBV18 and TRBJ2-7, with 8 positions matching TRBD1. CDR1 and CDR2 from the germline V gene are KGHSH and LQKENI. Losses at the gene ends were 8 bases for V and 5 bases for J; bases not matched to a gene: 11. This CDR3 contains 14 residues. Here the CDR3 reads CASRGQGPRDEQYF. For the CDR3, the DNA is TGTGCCAGCAGAGGACAGGGCCCACGAGACGAGCAGTACTTC.

This clonotype was counted a few times. The chain's CDR3 is CASSSIGGETQYF. In DNA form, the CDR3 reads TGTGCCAGCAGCTCGATTGGGGGTGAGACCCAGTACTTC. This chain connects TRBV7-8 to TRBJ2-5, with D perhaps matching TRBD1 or TRBD2 (5 bases each). Germline V CDR1 and CDR2: SGHVS, FQNEAQ. This CDR3 is built from 13 residues. V lost 4 bases to trimming and J lost 5 bases, with 11 bases between them.